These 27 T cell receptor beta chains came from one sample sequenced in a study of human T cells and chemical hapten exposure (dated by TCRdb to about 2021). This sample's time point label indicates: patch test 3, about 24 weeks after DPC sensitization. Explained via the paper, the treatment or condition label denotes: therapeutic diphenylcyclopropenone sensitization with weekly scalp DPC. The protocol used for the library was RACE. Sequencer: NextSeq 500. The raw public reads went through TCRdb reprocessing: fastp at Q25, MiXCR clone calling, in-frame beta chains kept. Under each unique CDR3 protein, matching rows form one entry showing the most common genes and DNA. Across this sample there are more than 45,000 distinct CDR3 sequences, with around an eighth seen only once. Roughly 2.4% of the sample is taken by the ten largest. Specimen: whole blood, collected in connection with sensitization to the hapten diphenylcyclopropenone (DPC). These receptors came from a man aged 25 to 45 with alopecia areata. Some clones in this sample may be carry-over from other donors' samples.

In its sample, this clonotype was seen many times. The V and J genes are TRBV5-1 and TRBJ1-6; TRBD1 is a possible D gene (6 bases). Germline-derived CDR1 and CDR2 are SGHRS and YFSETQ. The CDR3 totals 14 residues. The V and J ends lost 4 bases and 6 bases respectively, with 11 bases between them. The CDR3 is CASSVDSANSPLHF. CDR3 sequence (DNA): TGCGCCAGCAGCGTGGACAGCGCTAATTCACCCCTCCACTTT.

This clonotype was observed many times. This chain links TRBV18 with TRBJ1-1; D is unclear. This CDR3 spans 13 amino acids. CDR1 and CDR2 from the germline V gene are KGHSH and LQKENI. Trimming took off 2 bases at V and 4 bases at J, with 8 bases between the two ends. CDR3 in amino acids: CASSPSGGTEAFF. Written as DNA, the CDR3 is TGTGCCAGCTCACCATCAGGAGGCACTGAAGCTTTCTTT.

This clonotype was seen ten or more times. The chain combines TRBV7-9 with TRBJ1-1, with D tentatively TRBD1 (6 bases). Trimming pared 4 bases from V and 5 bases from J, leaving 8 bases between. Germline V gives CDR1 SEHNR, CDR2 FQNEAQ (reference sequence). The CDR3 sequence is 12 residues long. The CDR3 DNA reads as TGTGCCAGCAGCTCAAGGGGGACTGAAGCTTTCTTT. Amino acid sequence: CASSSRGTEAFF.

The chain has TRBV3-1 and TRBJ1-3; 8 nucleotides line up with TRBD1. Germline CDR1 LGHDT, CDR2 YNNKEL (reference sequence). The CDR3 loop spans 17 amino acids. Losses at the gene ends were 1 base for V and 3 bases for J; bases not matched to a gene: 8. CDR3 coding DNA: TGTGCCAGCAGCCAAGTCGGGACAGGAGAAAGTGGAAACACCATATATTTT. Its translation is CASSQVGTGESGNTIYF.

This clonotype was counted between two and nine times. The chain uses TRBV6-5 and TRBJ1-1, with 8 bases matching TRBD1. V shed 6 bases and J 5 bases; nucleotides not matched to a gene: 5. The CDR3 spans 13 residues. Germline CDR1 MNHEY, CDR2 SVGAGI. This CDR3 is CASRGQGLTEAFF. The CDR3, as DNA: TGTGCCAGCAGAGGACAGGGCCTGACTGAAGCTTTCTTT.

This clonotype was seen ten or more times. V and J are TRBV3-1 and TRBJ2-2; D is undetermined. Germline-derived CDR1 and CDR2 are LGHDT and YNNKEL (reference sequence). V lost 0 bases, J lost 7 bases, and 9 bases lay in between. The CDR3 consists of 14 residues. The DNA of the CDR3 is TGTGCCAGCAGCCAAGAAATTGGAGACGGGGAGCTGTTTTTT. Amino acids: CASSQEIGDGELFF.

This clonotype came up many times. CDR3 loop: CASSLGGRQTNSPLHF. For the CDR3, the DNA is TGTGCCAGCAGCTTAGGAGGCCGACAGACCAATTCACCCCTCCACTTT. The chain uses TRBV7-6 and TRBJ1-6; D is possibly TRBD1 (5 bases). Germline V CDR1 and CDR2: SGHVS, FNYEAQ. V gave up 1 base and J gave up 7 bases, with 14 bases separating them. The CDR3 has 16 amino acids.

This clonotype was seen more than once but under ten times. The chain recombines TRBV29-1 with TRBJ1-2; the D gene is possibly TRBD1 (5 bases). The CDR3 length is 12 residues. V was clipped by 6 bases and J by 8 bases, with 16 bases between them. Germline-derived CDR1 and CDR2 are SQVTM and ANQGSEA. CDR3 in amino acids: CSVLEGPEGYTF. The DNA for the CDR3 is TGCAGCGTCCTGGAGGGGCCGGAAGGCTACACCTTC.

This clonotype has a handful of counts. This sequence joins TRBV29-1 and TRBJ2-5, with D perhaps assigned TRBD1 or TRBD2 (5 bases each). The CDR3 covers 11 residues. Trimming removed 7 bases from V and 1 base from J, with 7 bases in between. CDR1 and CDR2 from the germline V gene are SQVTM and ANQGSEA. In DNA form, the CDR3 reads TGCAGCGGGGGACCCCAAGAGACCCAGTACTTC. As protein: CSGGPQETQYF.

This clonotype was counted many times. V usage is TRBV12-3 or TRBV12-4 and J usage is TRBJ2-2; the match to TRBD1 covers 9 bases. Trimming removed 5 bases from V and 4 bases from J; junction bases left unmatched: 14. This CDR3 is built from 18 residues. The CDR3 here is CASSIPWGTGSRTGELFF. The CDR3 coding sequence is TGTGCCAGCAGTATTCCATGGGGGACAGGGAGTCGCACCGGGGAGCTGTTTTTT.

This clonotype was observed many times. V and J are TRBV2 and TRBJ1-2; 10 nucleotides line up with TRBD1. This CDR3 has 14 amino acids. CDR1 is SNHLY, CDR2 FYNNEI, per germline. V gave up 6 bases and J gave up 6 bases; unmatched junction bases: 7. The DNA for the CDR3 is TGTGCCAGCAGCGCCGGGACAGGGGTCGATGGCTACACCTTC. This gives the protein CASSAGTGVDGYTF.

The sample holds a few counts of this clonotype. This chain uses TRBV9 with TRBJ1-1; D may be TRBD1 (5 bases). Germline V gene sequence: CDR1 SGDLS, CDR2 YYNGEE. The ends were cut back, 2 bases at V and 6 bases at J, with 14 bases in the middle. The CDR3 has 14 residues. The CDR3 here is CASSVQKGGAEAFF. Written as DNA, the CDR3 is TGTGCCAGCAGCGTCCAAAAGGGAGGGGCTGAAGCTTTCTTT.

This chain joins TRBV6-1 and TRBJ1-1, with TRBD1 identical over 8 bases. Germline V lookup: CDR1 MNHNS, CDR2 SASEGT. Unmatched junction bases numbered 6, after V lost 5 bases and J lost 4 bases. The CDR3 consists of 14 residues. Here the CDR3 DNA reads TGTGCCAGCAGTTCGGACAGGGTAGGCACTGAAGCTTTCTTT. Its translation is CASSSDRVGTEAFF.

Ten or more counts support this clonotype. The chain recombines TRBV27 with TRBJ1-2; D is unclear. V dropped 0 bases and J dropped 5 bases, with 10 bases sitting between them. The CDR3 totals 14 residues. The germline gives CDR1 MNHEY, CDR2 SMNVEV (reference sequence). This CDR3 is CASSLSTGVYGYTF. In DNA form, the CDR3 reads TGTGCCAGCAGTTTATCGACCGGAGTATATGGCTACACCTTC.

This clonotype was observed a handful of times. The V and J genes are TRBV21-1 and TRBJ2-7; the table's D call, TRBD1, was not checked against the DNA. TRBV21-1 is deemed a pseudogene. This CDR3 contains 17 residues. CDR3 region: CASSLVGDGGLSYEQYF. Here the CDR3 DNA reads TGTGCCAGCAGCCTCGTCGGGGACGGGGGCCTCTCCTACGAGCAGTACTTC.

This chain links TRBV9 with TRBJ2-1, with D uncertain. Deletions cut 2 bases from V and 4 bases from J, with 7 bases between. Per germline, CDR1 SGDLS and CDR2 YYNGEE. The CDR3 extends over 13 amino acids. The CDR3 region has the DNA TGTGCCAGCAGCGTGCAAGGTTACAATGAGCAGTTCTTC. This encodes CASSVQGYNEQFF.

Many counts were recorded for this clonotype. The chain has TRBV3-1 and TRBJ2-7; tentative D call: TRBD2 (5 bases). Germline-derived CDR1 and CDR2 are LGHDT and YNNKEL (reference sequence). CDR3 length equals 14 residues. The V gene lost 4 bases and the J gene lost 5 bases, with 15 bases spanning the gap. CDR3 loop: CASSLSVKTHEQYF. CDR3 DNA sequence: TGTGCCAGCAGCCTTAGCGTTAAAACCCACGAGCAGTACTTC.

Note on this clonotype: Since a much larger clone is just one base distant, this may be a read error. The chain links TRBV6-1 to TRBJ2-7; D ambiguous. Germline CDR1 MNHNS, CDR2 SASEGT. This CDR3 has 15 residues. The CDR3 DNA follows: TGTGCCAGCAGTGAAGCTGCAGCCCTCTCCCACGAGCAGTACTTC. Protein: CASSEAAALSHEQYF.

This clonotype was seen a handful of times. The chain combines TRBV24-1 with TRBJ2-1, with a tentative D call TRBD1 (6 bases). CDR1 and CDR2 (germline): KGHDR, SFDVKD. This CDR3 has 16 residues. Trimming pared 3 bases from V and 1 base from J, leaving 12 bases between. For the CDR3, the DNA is TGTGCCACCAGTGATCCCGGGACACCTTCCTACAATGAGCAGTTCTTC. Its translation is CATSDPGTPSYNEQFF.

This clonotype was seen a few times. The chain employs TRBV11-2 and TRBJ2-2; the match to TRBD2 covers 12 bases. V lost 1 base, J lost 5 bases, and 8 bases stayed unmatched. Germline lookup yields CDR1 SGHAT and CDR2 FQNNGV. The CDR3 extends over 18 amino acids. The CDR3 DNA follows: TGTGCCAGCAGCTTAGGACTAGCGGGGGCCGCGGGGACCGGGGAGCTGTTTTTT. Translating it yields CASSLGLAGAAGTGELFF.

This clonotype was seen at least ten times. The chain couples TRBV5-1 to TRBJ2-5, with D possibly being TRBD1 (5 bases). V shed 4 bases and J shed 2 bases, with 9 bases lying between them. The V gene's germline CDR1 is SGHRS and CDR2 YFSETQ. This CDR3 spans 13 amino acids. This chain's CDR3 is CASSPDTQETQYF. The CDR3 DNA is TGCGCCAGCAGCCCGGACACGCAAGAGACCCAGTACTTC.

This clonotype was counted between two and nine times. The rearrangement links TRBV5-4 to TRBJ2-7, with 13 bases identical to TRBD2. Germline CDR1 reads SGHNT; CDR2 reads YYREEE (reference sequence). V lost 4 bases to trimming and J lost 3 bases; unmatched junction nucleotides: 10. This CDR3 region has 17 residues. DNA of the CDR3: TGTGCCAGCAGCCCTGGACTAGCGGGGGAGACTTTCTACGAGCAGTACTTC. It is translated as CASSPGLAGETFYEQYF.

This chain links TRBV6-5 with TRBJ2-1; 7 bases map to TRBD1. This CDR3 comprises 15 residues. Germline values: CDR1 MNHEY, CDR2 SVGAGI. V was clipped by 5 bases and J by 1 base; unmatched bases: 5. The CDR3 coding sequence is TGTGCCAGCAGTCATAACAGGGGTTCCTACAATGAGCAGTTCTTC. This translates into CASSHNRGSYNEQFF.

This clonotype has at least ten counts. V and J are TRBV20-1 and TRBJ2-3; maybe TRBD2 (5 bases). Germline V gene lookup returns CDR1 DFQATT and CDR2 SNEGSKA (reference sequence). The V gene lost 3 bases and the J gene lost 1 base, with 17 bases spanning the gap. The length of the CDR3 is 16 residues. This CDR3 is CSASSGVGKGTDTQYF. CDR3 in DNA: TGCAGTGCTAGTTCCGGGGTAGGGAAGGGCACAGATACGCAGTATTTT.

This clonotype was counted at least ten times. Here the CDR3 DNA reads TGCGCCAGCAGCCAAGATGGAAATGAAGCTTTCTTT. Protein sequence: CASSQDGNEAFF. This chain connects TRBV4-1 to TRBJ1-1; the D is unclear. V lost 0 bases and J 7 bases, leaving 6 bases between the germline ends. Germline CDR1 is MGHRA and CDR2 is YSYEKL. This CDR3 is built from 12 residues.

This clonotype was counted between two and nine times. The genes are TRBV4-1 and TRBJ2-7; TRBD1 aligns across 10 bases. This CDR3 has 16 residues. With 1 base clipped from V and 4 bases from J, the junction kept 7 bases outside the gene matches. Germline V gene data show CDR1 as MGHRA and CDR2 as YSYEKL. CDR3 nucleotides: TGCGCCAGCAGCCAAGGAAAGACAGGGGGCCGGTACGAGCAGTACTTC. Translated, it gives CASSQGKTGGRYEQYF.

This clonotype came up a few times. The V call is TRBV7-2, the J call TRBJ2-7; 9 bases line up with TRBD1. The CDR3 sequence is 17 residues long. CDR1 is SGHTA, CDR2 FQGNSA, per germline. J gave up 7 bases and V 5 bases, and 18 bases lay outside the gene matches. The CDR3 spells CASSTRLPGQGNSEQYF. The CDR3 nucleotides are TGTGCCAGCAGCACCCGTTTACCGGGACAGGGAAATTCTGAGCAGTACTTC.